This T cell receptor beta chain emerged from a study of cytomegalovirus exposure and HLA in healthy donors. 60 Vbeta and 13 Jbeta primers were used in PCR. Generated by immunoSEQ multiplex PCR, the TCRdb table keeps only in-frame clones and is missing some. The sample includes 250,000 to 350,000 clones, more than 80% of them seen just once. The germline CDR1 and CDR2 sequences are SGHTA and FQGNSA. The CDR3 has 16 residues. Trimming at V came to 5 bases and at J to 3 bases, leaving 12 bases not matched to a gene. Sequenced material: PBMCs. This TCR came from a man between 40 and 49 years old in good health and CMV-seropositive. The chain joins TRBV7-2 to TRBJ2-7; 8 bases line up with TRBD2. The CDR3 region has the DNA TGTGCCAGCAGCCCCCCGGGGGGGCGGAACTTCTACGAGCAGTACTTC. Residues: CASSPPGGRNFYEQYF.